This T cell receptor beta chain appears in the sequencing data of a study of blood T cell repertoires in COVID-19. About the research overall: PBMCs, B-cell-depleted T cells, or T cells provided the cDNA or gDNA that made up the material.

V lost 2 bases and J lost 0, with 13 bases in between. This CDR3 comprises 17 residues. Germline CDR1 and CDR2: SEHNR and FQNEAQ (reference sequence). Using immunoSEQ multiplex PCR, the repertoire was profiled, and TCRdb retains in-frame clones only, with some absent. The sample lists roughly 150,000 clones, around four fifths occurring once. The sample consisted of peripheral blood. This TCR was sampled from a woman aged 65 to 85 who had recovered from COVID-19. The J gene is TRBJ2-2, the V gene TRBV7-9; TRBD2 might be the D (5 bases). CDR3 residues: CASSLRRGSPNTGELFF. CDR3 bases: TGTGCCAGCAGCTTACGGCGTGGGAGCCCGAACACCGGGGAGCTGTTTTTT. Full variable domain (rest looked up from reference TRBV7-9 and TRBJ2-2): DTGVSQNPRHKITKRGQNVTFRCDPISEHNRLYWYRQTLGQGPEFLTYFQNEAQLEKSRLLSDRFSAERPKGSFSTLEIQRTEQGDSAMYLCASSLRRGSPNTGELFFGEGSRLTVL.